The rows below give T cell receptor beta chains drawn from one sample of a study of blood T cells in healthy people across ages. In TCRdb, the 5' RACE reads were re-called with MiXCR into one record per CDR3 protein. The sample lists approximately 2,000,000 distinct CDR3 sequences; about two fifths were seen once. Specimen: blood. Receptors were obtained from a human donor in good health. CDR3s leave out the opening cysteine and the closing phenylalanine or tryptophan. Fields, in order: V gene, CDR3 protein.

v_call: TRBV27
cdr3_aa: ASSAGQGPSTDTQY

v_call: TRBV18
cdr3_aa: ASSPGTVLNSPLH

v_call: TRBV4-3
cdr3_aa: ASSQNWDSYNEQF

v_call: TRBV6-4
cdr3_aa: ASSDSYIQGRITQY

v_call: TRBV20-1
cdr3_aa: SARRGDYEQY

v_call: TRBV29-1
cdr3_aa: SVFTGDKYEQY

v_call: TRBV5-1
cdr3_aa: ASSATGAAHGYT

v_call: TRBV20-1
cdr3_aa: SAISASTDTQY

v_call: TRBV20-1
cdr3_aa: SARDPGRSGNTIY

v_call: TRBV9
cdr3_aa: ASSVKSGWGGFGYT

v_call: TRBV6-6
cdr3_aa: ASTPRTLQPQH

v_call: TRBV6-5
cdr3_aa: ASSQGGSPYYGYT

v_call: TRBV11-2
cdr3_aa: ASSLDRASLEAF

v_call: TRBV4-1
cdr3_aa: ASSQDELAGGWSSYNEQF

v_call: TRBV5-1
cdr3_aa: ASSRETNGYT

v_call: TRBV7-6
cdr3_aa: ASSPAGGEKLF

v_call: TRBV29-1
cdr3_aa: SGGRGYADTQY

v_call: TRBV4-3
cdr3_aa: ASSGRNFRHPNTEAF

v_call: TRBV7-2
cdr3_aa: ASSTFSGDYNEQF

v_call: TRBV6-5
cdr3_aa: ASRTSASGETQY

v_call: TRBV16
cdr3_aa: ASTGQGEGSPLH

v_call: TRBV4-3
cdr3_aa: ASSLVGKPYNEQF

v_call: TRBV20-1
cdr3_aa: SARAPHRGHEQY

v_call: TRBV3-1
cdr3_aa: ASSQTGTPSYGYT